The sequence of this TCR beta chain was determined in a study of blood T cell repertoires in COVID-19. Study-level information: The United States, Italy and Spain provided the acute and convalescent COVID-19 samples. The analysed material was cDNA or gDNA that came from T cells, B-cell-depleted T cells, or PBMCs.

Generated by immunoSEQ multiplex PCR, the TCRdb table keeps only in-frame clones and is missing some. The sample includes about 220,000 clones, around four fifths of them seen just once. Looked up from germline, CDR1 is SGHRS and CDR2 is YFSETQ. V gave up 0 bases and J gave up 6 bases, with 13 bases separating them. The CDR3 runs 14 residues. This clone was detected only once. The TCR sequence derives from a woman aged 60-75 years who had recovered from COVID-19. The sample taken for sequencing was peripheral blood. The chain has TRBV5-1 and TRBJ2-7; D ambiguous. CDR3 loop: CASSLGGTDGEQYF. CDR3 coding DNA: TGCGCCAGCAGCTTGGGAGGCACCGATGGCGAGCAGTACTTC.